This TCR beta chain was retrieved from a study of breast tumors, draining lymph nodes, adjacent tissues. Overall study results and limits: Compared with basal-like, luminal-like tumors shared significantly more repertoire with nontumor tissue. Tumors had less TCR diversity than lymph nodes, more than nontumor tissue. Tumor T cell lymph node origin was a supported hypothesis, not proven. The data were judged consistent with most tumor T cells coming from lymph node and expanding in tumor.

Each CDR3 protein gets one entry after TCRdb re-called the multiplex PCR reads with MiXCR. The data hold around 290,000 distinct CDR3 sequences, with 30% observed a single time. Germline values: CDR1 GTSNPN, CDR2 SVGIG (reference sequence). CDR3 size: 13 residues. Samples came from axillary lymph nodes draining the breast cancer. On this clonotype itself: What it recognizes is unknown. Its ends do not fully match the called genes, so a read error is possible.

This clonotype was sampled from a female donor with breast cancer. Some clones in this sample may be carry-over from other donors' samples. The chain couples TRBV30 to TRBJ1-5, with D possibly matching TRBD1 (6 bases). The sequenced material came from axillary lymph node tissue. Here the CDR3 reads CAWTHRAGQLQHF. The CDR3 region has the DNA TGTGCCTGGACCCACAGGGCAGGCCAGCTCCAGCATTTT. The full variable domain, completed using reference TRBV30 and TRBJ1-5, is SQTIHQWPATLVQPVGSPLSLECTVEGTSNPNLYWYRQAAGRGLQLLFYSVGIGQISSEVPQNLSASRPQDRQFILSSKKLLLSDSGFYLCAWTHRAGQLQHFGDGTRLSIL.